Sequencing of this T cell receptor (beta chain) was carried out in a study of blood T cells in healthy people across ages. V was pared by 5 bases and J by 0 bases, with 10 bases between. CDR3 length equals 14 residues. The germline gives CDR1 KGHSH, CDR2 LQKENI. PCR was performed a second time for 7 to 11 cycles using a sample-barcoded 5' primer and a J-beta primer mix. Through a template-switch adaptor with 12 random nucleotides, each cDNA molecule received a tag. TCRdb processed the 5' RACE reads anew with MiXCR; each CDR3 protein has one entry. The sample carries about 930,000 distinct CDR3 sequences, just under 30% recorded once. The same data also contributed to another study, on T cells of mothers and their children. Per that study: Similar effects of thymic selection on TCR recombination output were recorded in related and unrelated pairs. No T cell clones of persistent microchimeric origin were detected.

This chain joins TRBV18 and TRBJ2-5; D gene uncertain. This receptor was identified in a woman between 40 and 50 years old in good health. Sequenced: blood. Here the CDR3 DNA reads TGTGCCAGCTCAACGCCGGGCAACCAAGAGACCCAGTACTTC. Translated: CASSTPGNQETQYF.